There are a few counts of the clone carrying this T cell receptor beta chain. Its cognate antigen is unknown. The study reverse transcribed the entire isolated RNA, so it sequenced expressed TCRB transcripts. Assay used: immunoSEQ multiplex PCR; TCRdb lists only in-frame clones, some missing. This table holds hundreds of thousands of clones, over 13% found once. Sorted populations were all over 98% pure. With 6 bases removed from V and 1 base from J, the gap between germline ends came to 10 bases. CDR3 size: 14 residues. Germline loops: CDR1 SNHLY, CDR2 FYNNEI. The data originate from a study of beta chain features in type 1 diabetes. Study findings and constraints: The study found moderately but significantly shorter TCRB CDR3s in all four CD4+ subsets of Type 1 diabetes patients.

V is TRBV2 and J is TRBJ2-1; a possible D gene is TRBD2 (6 bases). Sequencing was performed on naive CD4+ T cells from blood. This sequence originates from a man in his late teens or twenties with type 1 diabetes. CDR3 amino acids: CASSRGLSYNEQFF. CDR3 coding DNA: TGTGCCAGCAGCCGAGGACTATCCTACAATGAGCAGTTCTTC. Complete variable domain (other parts from reference TRBV2 and TRBJ2-1): EPEVTQTPSHQVTQMGQEVILRCVPISNHLYFYWYRQILGQKVEFLVSFYNNEISEKSEIFDDQFSVERPDGSNFTLKIRSTKLEDSAMYFCASSRGLSYNEQFFGPGTRLTVL.